The 21 T cell receptor beta chains below were found in one sample sequenced in a study of T cell repertoires in cytomegalovirus infection. These receptors are not linked to any known antigen. TCRdb analysed the reads with MiXCR anew, one entry per CDR3 protein. The sample lists hundreds of thousands of distinct CDR3 sequences; about 31% were seen once. Source: cultured CD8+ T cells from PBMCs, taken from culture after CMV antigen stimulation. All receptors come from a human donor in good health (CMV status not recorded). Some clones in this sample may be carry-over from other donors' samples.

V gene TRBV2 combines with J gene TRBJ2-2; D gene unclear. Germline V gene sequence: CDR1 SNHLY, CDR2 FYNNEI. The CDR3 spans 13 residues. Trimming took off 7 bases at V and 4 bases at J, with 10 bases between the two ends. This chain's CDR3 is CASIRAATGELFF. The CDR3 nucleotides read TGTGCCAGCATTCGGGCGGCCACCGGGGAGCTGTTTTTT.

V usage is TRBV12-3 or TRBV12-4 and J usage is TRBJ1-5; a possible D gene is TRBD1 (6 bases). The CDR3 totals 17 residues. V lost 5 bases and J lost 0, with 17 bases in between. CDR3 amino acids: CASSPETGVYSNQPQHF. In DNA form, the CDR3 reads TGTGCCAGCAGTCCCGAGACAGGAGTATATAGCAATCAGCCCCAGCATTTT.

The chain joins TRBV10-3 to TRBJ2-5; D call uncertain. V gave up 3 bases and J gave up 2 bases, with 13 bases separating them. Germline loops: CDR1 ENHRY, CDR2 SYGVKD. This CDR3 has 15 residues. CDR3 protein: CAISEGQFLQETQYF. In nucleotides, the CDR3 is TGTGCCATCAGTGAAGGGCAGTTTCTGCAAGAGACCCAGTACTTC.

This clonotype was seen at least ten times. The chain uses TRBV7-6 and TRBJ2-1, with TRBD2 matching over 7 bases. V trimming: 3 bases; J trimming: 4 bases; junction bases outside the gene matches: 6. Germline CDR1 SGHVS, CDR2 FNYEAQ. This CDR3 has 15 amino acids. The CDR3 DNA is TGTGCCAGCAGCTTGGGGGGGGTCTCATACAATGAGCAGTTCTTC. This gives the protein CASSLGGVSYNEQFF.

Only a few counts were recorded for this clonotype. This chain joins TRBV12-3 or TRBV12-4 and TRBJ2-7; D is perhaps TRBD1 or TRBD2 (6 bases each). The CDR3 sequence is 13 residues long. V lost 10 bases to trimming and J lost 6 bases, with 19 bases between them. The CDR3 DNA follows: TGTGCCACCTCGGAGGGGGTAGCTGGCGAGCAGTACTTC. It encodes CATSEGVAGEQYF.

The rearrangement links TRBV19 to TRBJ2-1, with D unclear. This CDR3 contains 15 residues. Looked up from germline, CDR1 is LNHDA and CDR2 is SQIVND (reference sequence). V was clipped by 5 bases and J by 0 bases, with 11 bases between them. The CDR3: CASSWSASSYNEQFF. The CDR3 DNA is TGTGCCAGTAGTTGGTCTGCTAGCTCCTACAATGAGCAGTTCTTC.

This clonotype was recorded many times. The V call is TRBV12-3 or TRBV12-4, the J call TRBJ1-1; D is possibly TRBD1 (5 bases). Trimming took 5 bases from V and 4 from J, leaving 17 bases between them. CDR3 length: 15 residues. CDR3: CASSVIQVLGTEAFF. The CDR3 coding sequence is TGTGCCAGCAGTGTAATACAGGTACTGGGCACTGAAGCTTTCTTT.

V gene TRBV11-2 combines with J gene TRBJ2-3; D may be TRBD2 (6 bases). The V end was cut by 6 bases, the J end by 3 bases, with 10 bases between. The germline CDR1 and CDR2 sequences are SGHAT and FQNNGV. CDR3 length equals 13 residues. The CDR3 DNA reads TGTGCCAGCAGTTCTAGCGAGACAGATACGCAGTATTTT. Translation gives CASSSSETDTQYF.

This clonotype occurred a few times. The gene calls are TRBV6-5 and TRBJ2-4; 9 bases line up with TRBD2. The CDR3 is 14 residues long. V lost 4 bases, J lost 6 bases, and 4 bases stayed unmatched. Looked up from germline, CDR1 is MNHEY and CDR2 is SVGAGI. The CDR3, as DNA: TGTGCCAGCAGTTTTAGCGGGGGTTTAAACATTCAGTACTTC. Translating it yields CASSFSGGLNIQYF.

The genes are TRBV7-6 and TRBJ2-2, with TRBD2 as a possible D gene (5 bases). CDR3 length equals 15 residues. The V end lost 6 bases, the J end lost 1 base, and 12 bases lay between the germline ends. Germline CDR1 reads SGHVS; CDR2 reads FNYEAQ. This CDR3 reads CASRSGSWNTGELFF. CDR3 DNA sequence: TGTGCCAGCAGATCGGGAAGCTGGAACACCGGGGAGCTGTTTTTT.

The rearrangement links TRBV7-9 to TRBJ1-1; tentatively, D is TRBD1 (6 bases). Trimming removed 2 bases at V and 2 bases at J, with 15 bases between. CDR1 is SEHNR, CDR2 FQNEAQ, per germline (reference sequence). The CDR3 is 16 residues long. As DNA, the CDR3 is TGTGCCAGCAGCTTATCCCCGGGGGGCACAAACACTGAAGCTTTCTTT. It codes for CASSLSPGGTNTEAFF.

This sequence joins TRBV7-9 and TRBJ2-5; 8 positions match TRBD1. CDR1 and CDR2 (germline): SEHNR, FQNEAQ (reference sequence). This CDR3 has 14 amino acids. Trimming at V came to 6 bases and at J to 3 bases, leaving 6 bases not matched to a gene. CDR3 amino acids: CASRGQDWEETQYF. The CDR3 bases are TGTGCCAGCAGGGGACAGGATTGGGAAGAGACCCAGTACTTC.

This clonotype was recorded a few times. V is TRBV6-2 or TRBV6-3 and J is TRBJ2-3; TRBD1 matches 7 bases. The germline CDR1 and CDR2 sequences are MNHEY and SVGEGT. The CDR3 spans 16 residues. V lost 0 bases, J lost 2 bases, and 5 bases stayed unmatched. CDR3 sequence (DNA): TGTGCCAGCAGTTACTCGAGTCAGGGGGACACAGATACGCAGTATTTT. Translated: CASSYSSQGDTDTQYF.

The rearrangement links TRBV9 to TRBJ1-5, with D tentatively TRBD1 (6 bases). Per germline, CDR1 SGDLS and CDR2 YYNGEE. V was trimmed by 3 bases and J by 1 base, leaving 11 bases between them. This CDR3 has 15 residues. The CDR3 reads CASSALRGSNQPQHF. CDR3 bases: TGTGCCAGCAGCGCTTTGAGGGGGAGCAATCAGCCCCAGCATTTT. The full variable domain, in which reference TRBV9 and TRBJ1-5 provide the parts outside the CDR3, is DSGVTQTPKHLITATGQRVTLRCSPRSGDLSVYWYQQSLDQGLQFLIQYYNGEERAKGNILERFSAQQFPDLHSELNLSSLELGDSALYFCASSALRGSNQPQHFGDGTRLSIL.

The chain joins TRBV5-4 to TRBJ2-1, with TRBD2 identical over 8 bases. This CDR3 region has 15 residues. The trim removed 3 bases at V and 2 bases at J, leaving 4 bases unmatched. CDR1 SGHNT and CDR2 YYREEE come from the germline V gene (reference sequence). This CDR3 reads CASSYHSGAYNEQFF. The CDR3 region has the DNA TGTGCCAGCAGCTACCATAGCGGGGCCTACAATGAGCAGTTCTTC.

This clonotype has more than one count but fewer than ten. The chain joins TRBV7-9 to TRBJ2-2; D ambiguous. The V gene lost 10 bases and the J gene lost 0 bases, with 9 bases spanning the gap. Germline assignment: CDR1 SEHNR and CDR2 FQNEAQ (reference sequence). The length of the CDR3 is 13 residues. DNA of the CDR3: TGTGCCATTGGGTCGACGAACACCGGGGAGCTGTTTTTT. Its translation: CAIGSTNTGELFF.

This clonotype was counted between two and nine times. Germline is not matched at one junction end, which may reflect a read error. The chain couples TRBV7-7 to TRBJ2-6; D is possibly TRBD1 or TRBD2 (5 bases each). Germline V gene lookup returns CDR1 SSHAT and CDR2 FNYEAQ (reference sequence). The CDR3 has 21 residues. The CDR3 region has the DNA TGTGCTAGCAGCCCCAAAACTCTTCCGGGACCTGTGGTATCTGGGGCCAACGTCCTGACTTTC. Protein sequence: CASSPKTLPGPVVSGANVLTF.

The V call is TRBV7-9, the J call TRBJ1-6; no firm D call. The germline gives CDR1 SEHNR, CDR2 FQNEAQ (reference sequence). V was pared by 0 bases and J by 12 bases, with 6 bases between. There are 12 residues in the CDR3. For the CDR3, the DNA is TGTGCCAGCAGCTTAGCGGGTCGACCCCTCCACTTT. This codes for CASSLAGRPLHF.

This clonotype was recorded a few times. The chain joins TRBV5-1 to TRBJ2-7, with 7 nucleotides matching TRBD1. Germline lookup yields CDR1 SGHRS and CDR2 YFSETQ. Trimming removed 2 bases from V and 5 bases from J; junction bases left unmatched: 4. This CDR3 has 13 residues. The CDR3 DNA follows: TGCGCCAGCAGCTTCGGGCAGGGGGACGAGCAGTACTTC. Protein product: CASSFGQGDEQYF. The full variable domain, completed using reference TRBV5-1 and TRBJ2-7, is KAGVTQTPRYLIKTRGQQVTLSCSPISGHRSVSWYQQTPGQGLQFLFEYFSETQRNKGNFPGRFSGRQFSNSRSEMNVSTLELGDSALYLCASSFGQGDEQYFGPGTRLTVT.

Many counts were recorded for this clonotype. This chain links TRBV20-1 with TRBJ1-3; 9 positions match TRBD1. With V trimmed by 0 bases and J by 3 bases, 12 bases remained unmatched. The CDR3 contains 18 residues. Germline values: CDR1 DFQATT, CDR2 SNEGSKA (reference sequence). CDR3 amino acids: CSARDRDRANAGGNTIYF. The CDR3 coding sequence is TGCAGTGCTAGAGACCGGGACAGGGCTAATGCGGGTGGAAACACCATATATTTT.

This clonotype has a count of ten or more. This chain uses TRBV7-9 with TRBJ1-2; TRBD1 is a possible D gene (6 bases). Per the germline V gene, CDR1 is SEHNR and CDR2 is FQNEAQ (reference sequence). Trimming left V 4 bases short and J 2 bases short, with 20 bases between. The CDR3 length is 17 residues. The CDR3 bases are TGTGCCAGCAGCTCCAGAAACCCAGGGGAGTGGAACTATGGCTACACCTTC. It encodes CASSSRNPGEWNYGYTF.